This TCR beta chain was sequenced in a study of identical twins. General study results and limits: The degree of excess twin sharing was weaker in beta out-of-frame sequences. Clonotypes of the beta chain that were abundant in cord blood carried fewer insertions (memory repertoires showed none). The study reached conclusions through statistical analysis that was cross-sectional, not following the same donors.

Template switching added a universal primer binding site, and final cDNA carried unique molecular identifiers. TCRdb processed the 5' RACE reads anew with MiXCR; each CDR3 protein has one entry. The sample carries 690,000 or so distinct CDR3 sequences, around 6.1% recorded once. The germline V gene has CDR1 SGHRS and CDR2 YFSETQ. The trim removed 1 base at V and 4 bases at J, leaving 5 bases unmatched. The CDR3 sequence is 15 residues long. Comments on this clonotype: Its antigen is unidentified.

The origin of this receptor is a man in his late teens or twenties in good health. V gene TRBV5-1 combines with J gene TRBJ2-5; 9 positions agree with TRBD2. Material: naive T cells sorted from blood. The CDR3 coding sequence is TGCGCCAGCAGCTTGTTCGCGGGAGGGGGAGAGACCCAGTACTTC. This translates into CASSLFAGGGETQYF.